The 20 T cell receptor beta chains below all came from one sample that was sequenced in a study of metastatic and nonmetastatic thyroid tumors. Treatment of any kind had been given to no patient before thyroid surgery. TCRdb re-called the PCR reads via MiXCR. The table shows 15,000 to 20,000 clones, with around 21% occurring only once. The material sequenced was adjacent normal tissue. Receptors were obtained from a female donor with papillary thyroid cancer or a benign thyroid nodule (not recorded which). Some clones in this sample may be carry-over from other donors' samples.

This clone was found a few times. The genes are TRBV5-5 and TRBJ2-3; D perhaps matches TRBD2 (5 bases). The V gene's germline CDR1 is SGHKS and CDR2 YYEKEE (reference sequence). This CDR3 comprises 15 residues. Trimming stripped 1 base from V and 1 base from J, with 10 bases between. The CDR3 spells CASSLWRLGTDTQYF. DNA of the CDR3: TGTGCCAGCAGCTTGTGGAGGCTAGGCACAGATACGCAGTATTTT.

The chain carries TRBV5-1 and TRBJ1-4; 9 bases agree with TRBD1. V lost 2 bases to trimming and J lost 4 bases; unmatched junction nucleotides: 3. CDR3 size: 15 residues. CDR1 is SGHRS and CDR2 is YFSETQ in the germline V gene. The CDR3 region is CASSLQGADNEKLFF. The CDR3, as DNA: TGCGCCAGCAGCTTACAGGGGGCGGATAATGAAAAACTGTTTTTT.

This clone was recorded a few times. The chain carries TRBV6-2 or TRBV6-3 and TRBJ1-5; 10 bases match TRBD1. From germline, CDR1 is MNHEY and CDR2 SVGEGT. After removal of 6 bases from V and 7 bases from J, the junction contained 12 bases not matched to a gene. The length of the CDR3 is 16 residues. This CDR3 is CASSKDRGRETQPQHF. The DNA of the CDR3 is TGTGCCAGCAGCAAAGACAGGGGGCGCGAAACCCAGCCCCAGCATTTT.

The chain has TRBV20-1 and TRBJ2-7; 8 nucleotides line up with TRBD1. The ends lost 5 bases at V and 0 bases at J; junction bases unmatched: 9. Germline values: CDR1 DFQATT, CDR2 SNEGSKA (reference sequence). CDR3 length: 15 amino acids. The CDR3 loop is CSAFSQGGNSYEQYF. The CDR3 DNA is TGCAGTGCTTTCTCACAGGGGGGAAACTCCTACGAGCAGTACTTC.

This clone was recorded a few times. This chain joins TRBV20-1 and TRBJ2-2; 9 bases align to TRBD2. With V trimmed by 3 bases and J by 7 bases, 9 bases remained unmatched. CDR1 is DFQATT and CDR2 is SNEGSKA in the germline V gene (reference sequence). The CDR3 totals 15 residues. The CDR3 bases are TGCAGTGCTAGTTTGGGTAGCGGGAGTATCGGGGAGCTGTTTTTT. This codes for CSASLGSGSIGELFF.

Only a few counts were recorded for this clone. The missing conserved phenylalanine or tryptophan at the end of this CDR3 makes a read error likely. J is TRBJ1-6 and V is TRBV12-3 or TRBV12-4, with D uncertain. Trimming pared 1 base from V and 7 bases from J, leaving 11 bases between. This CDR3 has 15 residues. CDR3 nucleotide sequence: TGTGCCAGCAGTTTAGGGGGAGGAGGGAATTCACCCCTCCACAAA. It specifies CASSLGGGGNSPLHK.

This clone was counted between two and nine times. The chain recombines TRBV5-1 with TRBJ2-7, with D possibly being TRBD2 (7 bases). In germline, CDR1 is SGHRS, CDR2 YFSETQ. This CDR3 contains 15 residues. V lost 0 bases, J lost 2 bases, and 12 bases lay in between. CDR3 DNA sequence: TGCGCCAGCAGCTTGGGCAGGGGAGGGACCTACGAGCAGTACTTC. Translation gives CASSLGRGGTYEQYF.

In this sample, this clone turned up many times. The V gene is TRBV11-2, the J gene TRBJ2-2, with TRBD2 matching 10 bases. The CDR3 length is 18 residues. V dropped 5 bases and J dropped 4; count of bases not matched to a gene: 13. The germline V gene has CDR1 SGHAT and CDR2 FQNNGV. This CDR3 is CASSPGRTSGFVTGELFF. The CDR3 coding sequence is TGTGCCAGCAGCCCGGGGCGGACTAGCGGCTTTGTCACCGGGGAGCTGTTTTTT. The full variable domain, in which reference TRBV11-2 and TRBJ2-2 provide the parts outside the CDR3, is EAGVAQSPRYKIIEKRQSVAFWCNPISGHATLYWYQQILGQGPKLLIQFQNNGVVDDSQLPKDRFSAERLKGVDSTLKIQPAKLEDSAVYLCASSPGRTSGFVTGELFFGEGSRLTVL.

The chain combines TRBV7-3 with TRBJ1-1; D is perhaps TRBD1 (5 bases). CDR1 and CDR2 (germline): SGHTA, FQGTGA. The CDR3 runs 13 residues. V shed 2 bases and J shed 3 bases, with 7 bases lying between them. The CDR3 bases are TGTGCCAGCAGCTTACGGGGGGACACTGAAGCTTTCTTT. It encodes CASSLRGDTEAFF.

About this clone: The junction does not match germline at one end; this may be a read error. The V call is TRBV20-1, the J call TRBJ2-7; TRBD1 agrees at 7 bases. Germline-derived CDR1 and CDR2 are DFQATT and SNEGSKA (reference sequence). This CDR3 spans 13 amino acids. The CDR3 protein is CSANRAIQGGEHF. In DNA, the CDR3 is TGCAGTGCTAATCGTGCGATACAAGGGGGCGAGCACTTC.

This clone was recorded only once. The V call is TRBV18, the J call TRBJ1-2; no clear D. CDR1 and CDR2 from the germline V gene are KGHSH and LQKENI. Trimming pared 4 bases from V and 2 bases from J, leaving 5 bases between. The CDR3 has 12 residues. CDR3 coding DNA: TGTGCCAGCTCACTGGTAAACTATGGCTACACCTTC. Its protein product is CASSLVNYGYTF. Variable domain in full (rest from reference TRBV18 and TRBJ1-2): NAGVMQNPRHLVRRRGQEARLRCSPMKGHSHVYWYRQLPEEGLKFMVYLQKENIIDESGMPKERFSAEFPKEGPSILRIQQVVRGDSAAYFCASSLVNYGYTFGSGTRLTVV.

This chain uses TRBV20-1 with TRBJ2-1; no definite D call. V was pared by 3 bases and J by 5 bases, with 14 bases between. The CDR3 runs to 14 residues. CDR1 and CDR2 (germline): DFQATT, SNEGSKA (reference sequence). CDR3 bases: TGCAGTGCTAGGACAATGTCCTTAAACAATGAGCAGTTCTTC. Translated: CSARTMSLNNEQFF.

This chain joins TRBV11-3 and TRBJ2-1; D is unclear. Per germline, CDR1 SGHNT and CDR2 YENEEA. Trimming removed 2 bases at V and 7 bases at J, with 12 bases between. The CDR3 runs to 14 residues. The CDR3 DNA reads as TGTGCCAGCAGCTTATCCCTTATAGGAAATGAGCAGTTCTTC. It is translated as CASSLSLIGNEQFF.

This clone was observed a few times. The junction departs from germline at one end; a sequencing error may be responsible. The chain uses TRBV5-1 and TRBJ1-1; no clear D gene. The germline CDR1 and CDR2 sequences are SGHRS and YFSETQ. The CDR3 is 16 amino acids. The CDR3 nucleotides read TGCGCCACCAGCTTGTATCAAGGCGGACCGAACACTGAAGCTTTCTTT. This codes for CATSLYQGGPNTEAFF.

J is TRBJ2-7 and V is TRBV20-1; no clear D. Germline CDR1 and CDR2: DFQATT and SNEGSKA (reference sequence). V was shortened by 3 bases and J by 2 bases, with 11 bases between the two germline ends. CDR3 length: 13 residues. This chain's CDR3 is CSASKGAAYEQYF. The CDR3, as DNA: TGCAGTGCTAGTAAGGGCGCTGCCTACGAGCAGTACTTC.

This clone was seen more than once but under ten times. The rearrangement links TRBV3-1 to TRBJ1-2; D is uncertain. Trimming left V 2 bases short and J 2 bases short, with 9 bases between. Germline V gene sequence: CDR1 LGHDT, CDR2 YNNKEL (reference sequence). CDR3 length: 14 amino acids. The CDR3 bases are TGTGCCAGCAGCCAAACTGGCCAGAACTATGGCTACACCTTC. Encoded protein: CASSQTGQNYGYTF.

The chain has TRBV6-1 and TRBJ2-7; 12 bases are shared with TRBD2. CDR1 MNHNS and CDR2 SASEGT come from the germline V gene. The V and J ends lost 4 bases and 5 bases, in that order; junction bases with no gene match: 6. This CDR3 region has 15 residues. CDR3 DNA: TGTGCCAGCAGTGCCCCGACTAGCGGGAGAGACGAGCAGTACTTC. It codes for CASSAPTSGRDEQYF.

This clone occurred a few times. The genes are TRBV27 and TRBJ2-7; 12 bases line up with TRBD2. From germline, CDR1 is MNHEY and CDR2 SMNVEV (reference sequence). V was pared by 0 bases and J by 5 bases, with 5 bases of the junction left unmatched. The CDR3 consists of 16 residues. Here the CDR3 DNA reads TGTGCCAGCAGTTTATCGACTAGCGGGAGTCTTAACGAGCAGTACTTC. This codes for CASSLSTSGSLNEQYF.

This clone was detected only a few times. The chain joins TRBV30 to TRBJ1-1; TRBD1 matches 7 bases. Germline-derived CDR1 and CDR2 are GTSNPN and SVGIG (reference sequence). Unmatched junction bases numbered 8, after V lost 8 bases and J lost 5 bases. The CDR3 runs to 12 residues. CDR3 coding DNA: TGTGCCGCACAGGGGAGGTGGACTGAAGCTTTCTTT. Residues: CAAQGRWTEAFF.

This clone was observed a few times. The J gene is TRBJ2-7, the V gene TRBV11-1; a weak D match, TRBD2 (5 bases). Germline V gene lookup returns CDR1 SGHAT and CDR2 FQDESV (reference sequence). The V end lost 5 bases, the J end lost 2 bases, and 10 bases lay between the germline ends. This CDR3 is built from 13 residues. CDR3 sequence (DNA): TGTGCCAGCAGCGGGAGAGTGGCCTACGAGCAGTACTTC. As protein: CASSGRVAYEQYF.